Following are 9 T cell receptor beta chains from one sample sequenced in a study of identical twins. TCRdb re-analysed the 5' RACE reads in MiXCR, keeping a single row per CDR3 protein. The table shows 650,000 to 750,000 distinct CDR3 sequences, with around 20% occurring only once. These records were also assigned to another study, of T cells expressing NK-cell markers.

Specimen: PBMCs. The receptors derive from a woman aged 18-35 years in good health.

The chain has TRBV7-9 and TRBJ2-3; TRBD1 matches 7 bases. CDR1 and CDR2 (germline): SEHNR, FQNEAQ (reference sequence). The CDR3 spans 12 residues. V was pared by 3 bases and J by 10 bases, with 4 bases of the junction left unmatched. The CDR3 DNA follows: TGTGCCAGCAGCTTTGTGGGACAGTCGCAGTATTTT. Translating it yields CASSFVGQSQYF.

This clonotype was counted many times. The chain couples TRBV10-3 to TRBJ2-2; D uncertain. Germline V CDR1 and CDR2: ENHRY, SYGVKD. CDR3 length: 14 residues. Trimming took 2 bases from V and 1 from J, leaving 5 bases between them. The CDR3, as DNA: TGTGCCATCAGTGAGAGTGGGAACACCGGGGAGCTGTTTTTT. It specifies CAISESGNTGELFF.

The chain is built from TRBV12-3 or TRBV12-4 and TRBJ2-3, with D hard to call. The CDR3 is 14 residues long. Deletions cut 2 bases from V and 0 bases from J, with 6 bases between. CDR3 sequence reads: CASSLRHSTDTQYF. The CDR3, as DNA: TGTGCCAGCAGTTTAAGGCATAGCACAGATACGCAGTATTTT.

This clonotype occurred a few times. The chain combines TRBV20-1 with TRBJ2-7; D is unclear. V shed 2 bases and J shed 2 bases, with 7 bases lying between them. There are 12 residues in the CDR3. Germline CDR1 DFQATT, CDR2 SNEGSKA (reference sequence). The CDR3 region has the DNA TGCAGTGCTAGAATGATTACCTACGAGCAGTACTTC. Its protein product is CSARMITYEQYF.

This clonotype was counted only a few times. The chain employs TRBV4-3 and TRBJ2-1, with TRBD1 matching over 10 bases. Trimming at V came to 2 bases and at J to 8 bases, leaving 6 bases not matched to a gene. This CDR3 region has 15 residues. CDR1 and CDR2 from the germline V gene are LGHNA and YSLEER. The CDR3 nucleotides are TGCGCCAGCAGCCAAAGTGGGACAGGGGTGGATGAGCAGTTCTTC. Translated, it gives CASSQSGTGVDEQFF.

This clonotype has more than one count but fewer than ten. The chain couples TRBV13 to TRBJ2-1, with TRBD2 as a possible D gene (5 bases). This CDR3 region has 14 residues. V lost 0 bases and J 6 bases, leaving 9 bases between the germline ends. CDR1 and CDR2 from the germline V gene are PRHDT and FYEKMQ (reference sequence). In DNA, the CDR3 is TGTGCCAGCAGCTTAGGCCGCGGGTTCAATGAGCAGTTCTTC. Translated, it gives CASSLGRGFNEQFF.

The CDR3 region is CASSYTSGGVEPQHF. CDR3 nucleotide sequence: TGCGCCAGCAGCTACACTTCAGGGGGCGTCGAGCCCCAGCATTTT. V gene TRBV5-1 combines with J gene TRBJ1-5; 8 positions match TRBD1. The CDR3 spans 15 residues. The germline CDR1 and CDR2 sequences are SGHRS and YFSETQ. J was trimmed by 8 bases and V by 3 bases; bases with no gene match: 10.

Turning to this clonotype: A junction boundary mismatches the germline segment, possibly from a read error. This chain joins TRBV5-1 and TRBJ2-7; D call uncertain. The CDR3 is 13 amino acids. CDR1 is SGHRS and CDR2 is YFSETQ in the germline V gene. CDR3: CASSQPPVGPHHF. CDR3 nucleotides: TGCGCCAGCAGCCAACCTCCTGTCGGTCCCCACCACTTC.

This chain joins TRBV7-9 and TRBJ2-7; D may be TRBD2 (7 bases). The CDR3 runs 16 residues. Germline V gene data show CDR1 as SEHNR and CDR2 as FQNEAQ (reference sequence). The V and J ends lost 5 bases and 0 bases respectively, with 17 bases between them. The CDR3 region is CASSHKGGTLSYEQYF. In DNA, the CDR3 is TGTGCCAGCAGCCACAAGGGGGGGACACTCTCCTACGAGCAGTACTTC.